The 13 T cell receptor beta chains below come from one sample, sequenced in a study of cytomegalovirus exposure and HLA in healthy donors. The PCR was carried out with 60 Vbeta primers and 13 Jbeta primers. Sequenced by immunoSEQ multiplex PCR; TCRdb stores in-frame clones only, minus some. The sample has more than 95,000 clones, 60% to 85% seen once; the top ten hold around 3.6%. Sequencing was carried out using PBMCs. All receptors derive from a man younger than 45 in good health and CMV-seronegative.

This clone was counted a single time. The V gene is TRBV29-1, the J gene TRBJ2-3; the D is unclear. The CDR3 runs 10 residues. The germline CDR1 and CDR2 sequences are SQVTM and ANQGSEA. Trimming left V 8 bases short and J 2 bases short, with 5 bases between. This CDR3 reads CSTDTDTQYF. CDR3 nucleotides: TGCAGCACAGACACAGATACGCAGTATTTT.

The V and J genes are TRBV6-4 and TRBJ2-1; 10 nucleotides align to TRBD2. V lost 0 bases, J lost 8 bases, and 7 bases stayed unmatched. Germline loops: CDR1 MRHNA, CDR2 SNTAGT. CDR3 size: 16 residues. CDR3 DNA sequence: TGTGCCAGCAGTGACTCCCCTAGCGGGAGTGCAGATGAGCAGTTCTTC. It specifies CASSDSPSGSADEQFF.

The chain links TRBV4-1 to TRBJ2-5; 11 bases align to TRBD2. The CDR3 sequence is 18 residues long. The V gene end was trimmed by 3 bases and the J gene end by 1 base; junction bases not matched to a gene: 10. Germline V lookup: CDR1 MGHRA, CDR2 YSYEKL. CDR3 in DNA: TGCGCCAGCAGCCACGCATTGGGGACTAGCGGTCGCCAAGAGACCCAGTACTTC. Amino acids: CASSHALGTSGRQETQYF.

J is TRBJ2-5 and V is TRBV18, with 9 bases lining up with TRBD1. The CDR3 totals 14 residues. Germline V gene data show CDR1 as KGHSH and CDR2 as LQKENI. Trimming at V came to 6 bases and at J to 4 bases, leaving 6 bases not matched to a gene. The CDR3 spells CASSPNRGRETQYF. CDR3 DNA: TGTGCCAGCTCGCCGAACAGGGGGCGAGAGACCCAGTACTTC.

V gene TRBV30 combines with J gene TRBJ1-1; TRBD1 is a possible D gene (6 bases). The CDR3 is made up of 14 amino acids. Trimming stripped 4 bases from V and 4 bases from J, with 16 bases between. The germline CDR1 and CDR2 sequences are GTSNPN and SVGIG (reference sequence). For the CDR3, the DNA is TGTGCCTGGACGGGTCAGGGGTTGGGCACTGAAGCTTTCTTT. Its translation: CAWTGQGLGTEAFF.

The V gene is TRBV5-5, the J gene TRBJ1-5; 10 bases fit TRBD1. The CDR3 runs to 17 residues. Germline V gene data show CDR1 as SGHKS and CDR2 as YYEKEE (reference sequence). V dropped 2 bases and J dropped 0; count of bases not matched to a gene: 5. The CDR3 is CASSLGQGEGSNQPQHF. The CDR3 DNA is TGTGCCAGCAGCTTAGGACAGGGGGAGGGTAGCAATCAGCCCCAGCATTTT.

The chain is built from TRBV5-6 and TRBJ2-2; D not resolved. Looked up from germline, CDR1 is SGHDT and CDR2 is YYEEEE. The CDR3 has 13 residues. Deletions cut 2 bases from V and 6 bases from J, with 8 bases between. CDR3 amino acids: CASSLMRAGELFF. CDR3 bases: TGTGCCAGCAGCTTAATGCGTGCCGGGGAGCTGTTTTTT. Full variable domain (missing parts from reference TRBV5-6 and TRBJ2-2): DAGVTQSPTHLIKTRGQQVTLRCSPKSGHDTVSWYQQALGQGPQFIFQYYEEEERQRGNFPDRFSGHQFPNYSSELNVNALLLGDSALYLCASSLMRAGELFFGEGSRLTVL.

The chain recombines TRBV19 with TRBJ2-2; TRBD1 is a possible D gene (6 bases). Trimming left V 8 bases short and J 6 bases short, with 22 bases between. Germline V gene sequence: CDR1 LNHDA, CDR2 SQIVND (reference sequence). The CDR3 runs 16 residues. The CDR3 DNA sequence: TGTGCCAGTGTCGACCTGACAGGATTTGACCCCGGGGAGCTGTTTTTT. It specifies CASVDLTGFDPGELFF.

This rearrangement joins TRBV30 to TRBJ2-1; 7 bases match TRBD2. CDR1 and CDR2 (germline): GTSNPN, SVGIG (reference sequence). The CDR3 length is 13 residues. Unmatched junction bases numbered 2, after V lost 2 bases and J lost 4 bases. The CDR3 here is CAWSTSDYNEQFF. The CDR3 DNA reads as TGTGCCTGGAGTACTAGCGATTACAATGAGCAGTTCTTC.

The table lists this clone with a count of one. V and J are TRBV19 and TRBJ1-2; 9 positions agree with TRBD1. CDR3 length equals 15 residues. The J segment lost 2 bases and the V segment lost 7 bases, leaving 8 bases of the junction unmatched. In germline, CDR1 is LNHDA, CDR2 SQIVND (reference sequence). CDR3 DNA: TGTGCCAGTACCAGGGGGACAGGGAGGAACTATGGCTACACCTTC. The encoded protein is CASTRGTGRNYGYTF.

This clone has more than one count but fewer than ten. The V and J genes are TRBV4-3 and TRBJ1-1; D unclear. The CDR3 extends over 13 amino acids. Trimming pared 3 bases from V and 5 bases from J, leaving 10 bases between. Germline assignment: CDR1 LGHNA and CDR2 YSLEER. In DNA, the CDR3 is TGCGCCAGCAGCCAGCTAAGAGGGACTGAAGCTTTCTTT. It codes for CASSQLRGTEAFF.

The chain joins TRBV29-1 to TRBJ2-2; weak D call: TRBD2 (6 bases). Germline lookup yields CDR1 SQVTM and CDR2 ANQGSEA. Trimming removed 6 bases at V and 2 bases at J, with 13 bases between. CDR3 size: 14 residues. CDR3 loop: CSVRRDFNTGELFF. Written as DNA, the CDR3 is TGCAGCGTACGCCGGGACTTTAACACCGGGGAGCTGTTTTTT.

The genes are TRBV15 and TRBJ2-4; tentatively, D is TRBD2 (7 bases). Trimming stripped 5 bases from V and 1 base from J, with 15 bases between. The germline CDR1 and CDR2 sequences are LNHNV and YYDKDF (reference sequence). This CDR3 comprises 16 residues. The CDR3 protein is CATSGRGGTAKNIQYF. CDR3 in DNA: TGTGCCACCAGCGGAAGGGGGGGGACCGCCAAAAACATTCAGTACTTC. Looking up the rest from reference TRBV15 and TRBJ2-4 gives the full variable domain: DAMVIQNPRYQVTQFGKPVTLSCSQTLNHNVMYWYQQKSSQAPKLLFHYYDKDFNNEADTPDNFQSRRPNTSFCFLDIRSPGLGDTAMYLCATSGRGGTAKNIQYFGAGTRLSVL.